A selection of T cell receptor beta chains follows, all from one sample in a study of technical replicates of blood from several donors. The repertoire was sequenced with immunoSEQ multiplex PCR; TCRdb's copy has only in-frame clones and lacks some. The table shows about 61,000 clones, with 97% occurring only once. Sequences were obtained from T cells isolated from PBMCs. Receptor source: a human donor in good health. The CDR3 runs from the conserved cysteine through the conserved F or W. Each record gives: V gene, J gene, clone size, D gene, CDR3 protein, CDR3 DNA. The D gene is left open where the match is weak. Clone size, where shown, is once, few, many, or a class for clones that have expanded.

V: TRBV5-1; J: TRBJ2-1; size: once; D: -; CDR3: CASSGGQAPRGGDYNEQFF; DNA: TGCGCCAGCAGCGGGGGACAGGCCCCGCGGGGAGGGGACTACAATGAGCAGTTCTTC
V: TRBV27; J: TRBJ1-4; size: -; D: TRBD1; CDR3: CASSLIQGDEKLFF; DNA: TGTGCCAGCAGTTTGATTCAGGGGGACGAAAAACTGTTTTTT
V: TRBV28; J: TRBJ2-5; size: -; D: -; CDR3: CASSLGIEETQYF; DNA: TGTGCCAGCAGTCTCGGGATCGAAGAGACCCAGTACTTC
V: TRBV11-2; J: TRBJ2-7; size: -; D: -; CDR3: CASSGGLSYEQYF; DNA: TGTGCCAGCAGCGGCGGGCTCTCCTACGAGCAGTACTTC
V: TRBV10-2; J: TRBJ2-2; size: -; D: TRBD1; CDR3: CASSTQGASYRELFF; DNA: TGCGCCAGCAGTACACAGGGGGCCTCGTATAGGGAGCTGTTTTTT
V: TRBV6-1; J: TRBJ1-5; size: -; D: TRBD1; CDR3: CASSGLDRSSNQPQHF; DNA: TGTGCCAGCAGTGGTCTGGACAGGTCTAGCAATCAGCCCCAGCATTTT
V: TRBV4-1; J: TRBJ1-2; size: -; D: TRBD1; CDR3: CASSQPNHRGRGYTF; DNA: TGCGCCAGCAGCCAACCTAATCACAGGGGGCGGGGCTACACCTTC
V: TRBV25-1; J: TRBJ1-5; size: -; D: -; CDR3: CASSGRQNSNQPQHF; DNA: TGTGCCAGCAGTGGCCGCCAGAATAGCAATCAGCCCCAGCATTTT
V: TRBV20-1; J: TRBJ1-4; size: -; D: -; CDR3: CSASSANSLFF; DNA: TGCAGTGCTAGCAGTGCCAACAGTCTGTTTTTT
V: TRBV5-1; J: TRBJ2-7; size: once; D: TRBD1; CDR3: CASSSRDREVYEQYF; DNA: TGCGCCAGCAGCAGCCGGGACAGGGAGGTTTACGAGCAGTACTTC
V: TRBV6-5; J: TRBJ1-1; size: -; D: -; CDR3: CASLRAFNTEAFF; DNA: TGTGCCAGCCTCAGGGCCTTCAACACTGAAGCTTTCTTT
V: TRBV6-1; J: TRBJ2-7; size: -; D: TRBD1; CDR3: CASSGNRDSSYEQYF; DNA: TGTGCCAGCAGCGGGAACCGGGACAGCTCCTACGAGCAGTACTTC
V: TRBV5-6; J: TRBJ2-5; size: -; D: -; CDR3: CASTSISLQETQYF; DNA: TGTGCCAGCACCTCGATAAGCTTACAAGAGACCCAGTACTTC
V: TRBV28; J: TRBJ1-5; size: -; D: -; CDR3: CASSSGTRNQPQHF; DNA: TGTGCCAGCAGTTCCGGGACAAGGAACCAGCCCCAGCATTTT
V: TRBV25-1; J: TRBJ1-1; size: -; D: -; CDR3: CASRGDTEAFF; DNA: TGTGCCAGCAGGGGAGACACTGAAGCTTTCTTT
V: TRBV7-9; J: TRBJ2-7; size: -; D: TRBD1; CDR3: CASSDGTADYEQYF; DNA: TGTGCCAGCAGCGACGGGACAGCAGACTACGAGCAGTACTTC
V: TRBV7-3; J: TRBJ1-1; size: -; D: -; CDR3: CASSLRGARDTEAFF; DNA: TGTGCCAGCAGCTTACGGGGGGCCCGCGACACTGAAGCTTTCTTT
V: TRBV30; J: TRBJ2-7; size: -; D: -; CDR3: CAWGWGTYEQYF; DNA: TGTGCCTGGGGGTGGGGCACCTACGAGCAGTACTTC
V: TRBV7-9; J: TRBJ2-6; size: -; D: -; CDR3: CASRPKPATTLSGANVLTF; DNA: TGTGCCAGCAGACCCAAACCCGCAACTACTCTCTCTGGGGCCAACGTCCTGACTTTC
V: TRBV19; J: TRBJ1-2; size: -; D: -; CDR3: CASTPGFNYGYTF; DNA: TGTGCCAGTACTCCCGGGTTTAACTATGGCTACACCTTC
V: TRBV29-1; J: TRBJ1-2; size: -; D: -; CDR3: CSSYGGTDYGYTF; DNA: TGCAGCTCCTATGGGGGGACGGACTATGGCTACACCTTC
V: TRBV29-1; J: TRBJ2-7; size: -; D: -; CDR3: CSASGNSYEQYF; DNA: TGCAGCGCATCAGGGAACTCCTACGAGCAGTACTTC
V: TRBV28; J: TRBJ1-2; size: -; D: -; CDR3: CASSLLGDGYTF; DNA: TGTGCCAGCAGTTTGTTAGGGGATGGCTACACCTTC
V: TRBV2; J: TRBJ2-7; size: -; D: TRBD1; CDR3: CASSEVATGDEQYF; DNA: TGTGCCAGCAGTGAAGTGGCGACAGGGGACGAGCAGTACTTC
V: TRBV10-3; J: TRBJ1-1; size: -; D: -; CDR3: CASVDGEGNTEAFF; DNA: TGTGCCAGTGTCGACGGAGAAGGGAACACTGAAGCTTTCTTT
V: TRBV2; J: TRBJ2-3; size: -; D: -; CDR3: CASSRSDTQYF; DNA: TGTGCCAGCAGTCGGTCGGATACGCAGTATTTT
V: TRBV10-3; J: TRBJ2-1; size: -; D: -; CDR3: CAISEDLQDEQFF; DNA: TGTGCCATCAGTGAAGACCTACAGGATGAGCAGTTCTTC
V: TRBV7-7; J: TRBJ2-5; size: -; D: -; CDR3: CASSPSPRTEGTQYF; DNA: TGTGCCAGCAGCCCTAGCCCGAGGACGGAAGGGACCCAGTACTTC
V: TRBV6-4; J: TRBJ2-5; size: -; D: -; CDR3: CASSVPASATETQYF; DNA: TGTGCCAGCAGTGTTCCGGCTAGCGCCACAGAGACCCAGTACTTC
V: TRBV9; J: TRBJ1-2; size: -; D: TRBD1; CDR3: CASSVGFGTAYGYTF; DNA: TGTGCCAGCAGCGTAGGGTTTGGGACAGCATATGGCTACACCTTC
V: TRBV5-8; J: TRBJ2-3; size: once; D: TRBD2; CDR3: CASSLPWTSDSTDTQYF; DNA: TGTGCCAGCAGCTTGCCCTGGACTAGCGATTCCACAGATACGCAGTATTTT
V: TRBV5-4; J: TRBJ1-2; size: -; D: -; CDR3: CASSLSRGGYTF; DNA: TGTGCCAGCAGCTTGTCGCGAGGTGGCTACACCTTC
V: TRBV19; J: TRBJ1-2; size: -; D: TRBD1; CDR3: CASSIELGQGTVGYTF; DNA: TGTGCCAGTAGTATAGAGTTAGGACAGGGAACGGTCGGCTACACCTTC
V: TRBV6-1; J: TRBJ1-1; size: -; D: TRBD1; CDR3: CASSELRGTGMNTEAFF; DNA: TGTGCCAGCAGTGAACTTCGGGGGACAGGAATGAACACTGAAGCTTTCTTT
V: TRBV28; J: TRBJ1-2; size: -; D: -; CDR3: CASRSGTFAGGYTF; DNA: TGTGCCAGCAGATCGGGGACATTCGCAGGGGGCTACACCTTC
V: TRBV4-1; J: TRBJ1-4; size: -; D: TRBD1; CDR3: CASSPPGQGAREKLFF; DNA: TGCGCCAGCAGCCCACCGGGACAGGGGGCGCGGGAAAAACTGTTTTTT
V: TRBV27; J: TRBJ2-3; size: -; D: TRBD2; CDR3: CASIPRGGTDTQYF; DNA: TGTGCCAGCATCCCTCGGGGGGGCACAGATACGCAGTATTTT
V: TRBV6-6; J: TRBJ1-1; size: once; D: -; CDR3: CASQIQGRTEAFF; DNA: TGTGCCAGTCAAATCCAGGGAAGAACTGAAGCTTTCTTT
V: TRBV29-1; J: TRBJ2-1; size: -; D: TRBD2; CDR3: CSVLAGLASNEQFF; DNA: TGCAGCGTTCTAGCGGGACTAGCGTCGAATGAGCAGTTCTTC
V: TRBV7-9; J: TRBJ2-2; size: once; D: -; CDR3: CASSSPGGGANAGELFF; DNA: TGTGCCAGCAGCTCGCCTGGTGGGGGGGCCAACGCCGGGGAGCTGTTTTTT
V: TRBV14; J: TRBJ2-4; size: -; D: TRBD1; CDR3: CASSQNRDRGGGAKNIQYF; DNA: TGTGCCAGCAGCCAGAACCGGGACAGGGGAGGGGGAGCCAAAAACATTCAGTACTTC
V: TRBV7-8; J: TRBJ2-5; size: once; D: -; CDR3: CASSAQAAYQETQYF; DNA: TGTGCCAGCAGCGCCCAAGCTGCGTACCAAGAGACCCAGTACTTC
V: TRBV7-9; J: TRBJ1-5; size: -; D: -; CDR3: CAASHSYMGANQPQHF; DNA: TGTGCCGCCAGCCATTCGTACATGGGGGCCAATCAGCCCCAGCATTTT
V: TRBV6-1; J: TRBJ1-6; size: -; D: -; CDR3: CASSELFLERLDSPLHF; DNA: TGTGCCAGCAGTGAACTGTTTTTAGAGCGCCTTGATTCACCCCTCCACTTT
V: TRBV28; J: TRBJ2-5; size: -; D: TRBD2; CDR3: CASSPRRSGRRKETQYF; DNA: TGTGCCAGCAGCCCGCGCAGAAGCGGGAGGAGAAAAGAGACCCAGTACTTC
V: TRBV28; J: TRBJ2-6; size: -; D: -; CDR3: CASLNSGANVLTF; DNA: TGTGCCAGCCTAAACTCTGGGGCCAACGTCCTGACTTTC
V: TRBV28; J: TRBJ2-3; size: once; D: -; CDR3: CASSIPQGITDTQYF; DNA: TGTGCCAGCAGTATTCCCCAGGGGATCACAGATACGCAGTATTTT
V: TRBV18; J: TRBJ2-4; size: -; D: TRBD2; CDR3: CASSPRTSGSNIQYF; DNA: TGTGCCAGCTCCCCCAGGACTAGCGGGAGTAACATTCAGTACTTC
V: TRBV30; J: TRBJ1-2; size: -; D: TRBD1; CDR3: CAWESGTGSIYGYTF; DNA: TGTGCCTGGGAATCCGGGACAGGGAGTATCTATGGCTACACCTTC
V: TRBV5-6; J: TRBJ1-1; size: -; D: -; CDR3: CASSFLSAGNTEAFF; DNA: TGTGCCAGCAGCTTTCTATCGGCGGGGAACACTGAAGCTTTCTTT
V: TRBV11-3; J: TRBJ2-1; size: -; D: -; CDR3: CASSFVDEQFF; DNA: TGTGCCAGCAGCTTTGTCGATGAGCAGTTCTTC
V: TRBV18; J: TRBJ1-5; size: -; D: -; CDR3: CASSPQGPIGSQHF; DNA: TGTGCCAGCTCACCACAGGGGCCGATTGGGTCCCAGCATTTT
V: TRBV19; J: TRBJ1-2; size: -; D: -; CDR3: CASSANRDLSNYGYTF; DNA: TGTGCCAGTAGTGCAAACCGGGACTTATCTAACTATGGCTACACCTTC
V: TRBV7-9; J: TRBJ1-2; size: once; D: TRBD1; CDR3: CASSAGQGFSPGYTF; DNA: TGTGCCAGCAGCGCGGGACAGGGTTTTTCGCCTGGCTACACCTTC
V: TRBV27; J: TRBJ2-1; size: -; D: -; CDR3: CASRQGNEQFF; DNA: TGTGCCAGCAGACAGGGTAATGAGCAGTTCTTC
V: TRBV7-9; J: TRBJ2-5; size: once; D: TRBD2; CDR3: CASSFVGGRRETQYF; DNA: TGTGCCAGCAGCTTCGTGGGAGGGCGGCGCGAGACCCAGTACTTC
V: TRBV9; J: TRBJ1-5; size: -; D: -; CDR3: CASSSTAFNQPQHF; DNA: TGTGCCAGCAGCTCGACAGCCTTCAATCAGCCCCAGCATTTT
V: TRBV25-1; J: TRBJ1-2; size: -; D: TRBD1; CDR3: CASSQLTGGGDGYTF; DNA: TGTGCCAGCAGCCAACTGACAGGGGGCGGAGATGGCTACACCTTC
V: TRBV4-1; J: TRBJ1-1; size: -; D: -; CDR3: CASSLTIGSGEVDTEAFF; DNA: TGCGCCAGCAGCCTAACAATAGGATCCGGGGAGGTAGACACTGAAGCTTTCTTT